These 28 T cell receptor beta chains share one sample of origin, sequenced in a study of regulatory T cells in long-lasting Graves disease. To make TCR beta libraries, researchers used iRepertoire HTBI primers and Arm-PCR of CDR3 regions. TCRdb ran MiXCR on the multiplex PCR reads and lists one entry per CDR3 protein. This table has 400,000 to 550,000 distinct CDR3 sequences, about 16% appearing once. Time point defined: newly diagnosed GD, antithyroid drugs for less than 3 months. Following extraction of RNA from PBMCs, that RNA was used to make the TCR library. The same data also contributed to another study, on T cells in Graves' hyperthyroidism and ophthalmopathy.

The specimen comprised peripheral blood mononuclear cells (PBMCs), sampled at new diagnosis, from a patient treated with antithyroid drugs. These receptors all stem from a woman aged 18-30 years with Graves disease.

The chain uses TRBV20-1 and TRBJ2-2, with 8 positions matching TRBD1. The germline V gene has CDR1 DFQATT and CDR2 SNEGSKA (reference sequence). The CDR3 sequence is 15 residues long. Losses at the gene ends were 6 bases for V and 4 bases for J; bases not matched to a gene: 10. The CDR3 sequence is CSANDRGVSTGELFF. The DNA for the CDR3 is TGCAGTGCAAACGACAGGGGAGTTTCCACCGGGGAGCTGTTTTTT.

With respect to this clonotype: A read error is possible here, since a much larger clone lies one base away. The chain combines TRBV30 with TRBJ2-1; the D gene is possibly TRBD1 (6 bases). CDR3 length equals 11 residues. Germline CDR1 GTSNPN, CDR2 SVGIG (reference sequence). V dropped 0 bases and J dropped 11 bases, with 8 bases sitting between them. CDR3 bases: TGTGCCTGGAGTGTTGGGACAAAGCAGTTCTTC. As protein: CAWSVGTKQFF. Supplemented by reference TRBV30 and TRBJ2-1, the full variable domain reads SQTIHQWPATLVQPVGSPLSLECTVEGTSNPNLYWYRQAAGRGLQLLFYSVGIGQISSEVPQNLSASRPQDRQFILSSKKLLLSDSGFYLCAWSVGTKQFFGPGTRLTVL.

There are a few counts of this clonotype. The V call is TRBV7-9, the J call TRBJ2-1, with TRBD2 matching 9 bases. The CDR3 consists of 17 residues. The J segment lost 4 bases and the V segment lost 5 bases, leaving 12 bases of the junction unmatched. In germline, CDR1 is SEHNR, CDR2 FQNEAQ (reference sequence). CDR3 region: CASSPPLAGGSYNEQFF. CDR3 DNA sequence: TGTGCCAGCAGCCCGCCACTAGCGGGCGGGAGTTACAATGAGCAGTTCTTC.

The chain carries TRBV20-1 and TRBJ2-7; 8 bases fit TRBD2. The CDR3 totals 13 residues. CDR1 and CDR2 (germline): DFQATT, SNEGSKA (reference sequence). The trim removed 3 bases at V and 3 bases at J, leaving 4 bases unmatched. This CDR3 is CSASRLAGYEQYF. The CDR3, as DNA: TGCAGTGCTAGTCGGCTAGCGGGCTACGAGCAGTACTTC.

This clonotype was found many times. V usage is TRBV28 and J usage is TRBJ2-7; D may be TRBD2 (5 bases). Germline assignment: CDR1 MDHEN and CDR2 SYDVKM. V shed 5 bases and J shed 7 bases, with 9 bases lying between them. The CDR3 contains 11 residues. Here the CDR3 reads CASSPRREQYF. CDR3 DNA sequence: TGTGCCAGCAGTCCACGGAGGGAGCAGTACTTC.

This clonotype was found a few times. The V gene is TRBV6-1, the J gene TRBJ2-7; 11 bases agree with TRBD2. V lost 3 bases and J lost 2; bases outside the gene matches: 6. CDR1 MNHNS and CDR2 SASEGT come from the germline V gene. The CDR3 consists of 16 residues. The DNA for the CDR3 is TGTGCCAGCAGTGACGAACTAGCGGGAGTACCCTACGAGCAGTACTTC. Encoded protein: CASSDELAGVPYEQYF.

The sample holds a few counts of this clonotype. The chain couples TRBV6-1 to TRBJ2-7; 7 nucleotides align to TRBD2. The CDR3 spans 17 residues. The V segment lost 5 bases and the J segment 2 bases; nucleotides outside the gene matches: 15. Per germline, CDR1 MNHNS and CDR2 SASEGT. CDR3 sequence reads: CASSPLPLAGVPYEQYF. DNA of the CDR3: TGTGCCAGCAGTCCCCTTCCCCTCGCGGGAGTACCCTACGAGCAGTACTTC.

This clonotype has ten or more counts. V usage is TRBV5-5 and J usage is TRBJ2-7; 7 nucleotides agree with TRBD2. Per germline, CDR1 SGHKS and CDR2 YYEKEE (reference sequence). The V and J ends lost 0 bases and 3 bases, in that order; junction bases with no gene match: 9. This CDR3 has 16 residues. The CDR3 spells CASSLGPGGSSYEQYF. In DNA, the CDR3 is TGTGCCAGCAGCTTGGGGCCCGGGGGGTCCAGCTACGAGCAGTACTTC.

This clonotype was found a few times. This rearrangement joins TRBV18 to TRBJ1-1, with D hard to call. The V gene's germline CDR1 is KGHSH and CDR2 LQKENI. V was shortened by 1 base and J by 1 base, with 7 bases between the two germline ends. The CDR3 loop spans 14 amino acids. CDR3 sequence reads: CASSPRMPNTEAFF. In DNA, the CDR3 is TGTGCCAGCTCACCACGGATGCCGAACACTGAAGCTTTCTTT.

There are many counts of this clonotype. The V call is TRBV7-9, the J call TRBJ2-4; D might be TRBD1 or TRBD2, each matching 5 bases. The V end was cut by 5 bases, the J end by 1 base, with 21 bases between. CDR3 length: 18 amino acids. CDR1 SEHNR and CDR2 FQNEAQ come from the germline V gene (reference sequence). As DNA, the CDR3 is TGTGCCAGCAGCCCTCGAGTCGATGGGGGTGCCGCCAAAAACATTCAGTACTTC. Its translation: CASSPRVDGGAAKNIQYF.

This sequence joins TRBV20-1 and TRBJ2-7, with D possibly TRBD2 on 5 matching bases. Germline CDR1 is DFQATT and CDR2 is SNEGSKA (reference sequence). CDR3 size: 14 residues. The ends were cut back, 0 bases at V and 5 bases at J, with 14 bases in the middle. The CDR3 nucleotides read TGCAGTGCTAGAGATGTGTACGGGAACCACGAGCAGTACTTC. It encodes CSARDVYGNHEQYF.

This clonotype was detected ten times or more. This sequence joins TRBV29-1 and TRBJ2-5; 12 bases fit TRBD2. The germline V gene has CDR1 SQVTM and CDR2 ANQGSEA. The junction had 12 bases not matched to a gene; V was cut back by 5 bases and J by 5 bases. CDR3 length equals 16 residues. CDR3 coding DNA: TGCAGCGTTTCACTAGCGGGAGGCGTGTGGATGGAGACCCAGTACTTC. Encoded protein: CSVSLAGGVWMETQYF.

The rearrangement joins TRBV20-1 to TRBJ2-1, with 9 positions matching TRBD2. Trimming took 3 bases from V and 9 from J; bases not matched to a gene: 12. There are 15 residues in the CDR3. Germline V CDR1 and CDR2: DFQATT, SNEGSKA (reference sequence). CDR3: CSASSPSGIIGEQFF. CDR3 sequence (DNA): TGCAGTGCTAGCAGTCCTAGCGGGATTATAGGTGAGCAGTTCTTC.

This clonotype appeared a few times. The rearrangement joins TRBV10-1 to TRBJ2-1; D gene ambiguous. The CDR3 spans 11 residues. Per the germline V gene, CDR1 is WNHNN and CDR2 is SYGVQD (reference sequence). V was trimmed by 3 bases and J by 6 bases, leaving 3 bases between them. CDR3 protein: CASSDFNEQFF. In DNA form, the CDR3 reads TGCGCCAGCAGTGATTTCAATGAGCAGTTCTTC.

This clonotype was detected many times. The genes are TRBV28 and TRBJ2-1; TRBD1 agrees at 9 bases. CDR1 and CDR2 (germline): MDHEN, SYDVKM. The J segment lost 4 bases and the V segment lost 2 bases, leaving 6 bases of the junction unmatched. This CDR3 contains 16 residues. CDR3 amino acids: CASSLVGTGRYNEQFF. Here the CDR3 DNA reads TGTGCCAGCAGTTTAGTAGGGACAGGGCGTTACAATGAGCAGTTCTTC.

This chain uses TRBV11-3 with TRBJ2-7; 11 bases are a match to TRBD2. Germline CDR1 reads SGHNT; CDR2 reads YENEEA. J gave up 4 bases and V 7 bases, and 6 bases lay outside the gene matches. This CDR3 has 14 residues. CDR3 residues: CASTKTSGSYEQYF. The CDR3 nucleotides read TGTGCCAGCACAAAAACTAGCGGGAGTTACGAGCAGTACTTC. The full variable domain, completed using reference TRBV11-3 and TRBJ2-7, is EAGVVQSPRYKIIEKKQPVAFWCNPISGHNTLYWYLQNLGQGPELLIRYENEEAVDDSQLPKDRFSAERLKGVDSTLKIQPAELGDSAVYLCASTKTSGSYEQYFGPGTRLTVT.

This clonotype was detected only a few times. The chain recombines TRBV20-1 with TRBJ2-4, with D possibly TRBD2 on 5 matching bases. The germline V and J ends were trimmed by 6 bases and 0 bases, with 9 bases remaining between them. The V gene's germline CDR1 is DFQATT and CDR2 SNEGSKA (reference sequence). CDR3 length: 13 amino acids. Written as DNA, the CDR3 is TGCAGTGCCTTTGGACTAGCCAAAAACATTCAGTACTTC. Amino acid sequence: CSAFGLAKNIQYF.

The CDR3 nucleotides are TGCGCCAGCAGAACCGGGACTTCGAACACCGGGGAGCTGTTTTTT. Its translation is CASRTGTSNTGELFF. The rearrangement uses TRBV5-1 and TRBJ2-2; perhaps TRBD2 as D (6 bases). This CDR3 has 15 amino acids. Germline loops: CDR1 SGHRS, CDR2 YFSETQ. Trimming cost V 5 bases and J 0 bases, with 11 bases left between them.

Concerning this clonotype: A much larger clone lies a single base off, so this may be a read error. This chain links TRBV20-1 with TRBJ2-7; 8 bases align to TRBD1. V dropped 3 bases and J dropped 7; count of bases not matched to a gene: 11. Germline values: CDR1 DFQATT, CDR2 SNEGSKA (reference sequence). This CDR3 comprises 14 residues. The DNA of the CDR3 is TGCAGTGCTAGCGGGACAGGCTCCTACAATGAGCAGTACTTC. Translation: CSASGTGSYNEQYF.

The CDR3 DNA sequence: TGCGCCAGCAGCTTGGGGCAGGCGGAGACCCAGTACTTC. This codes for CASSLGQAETQYF. This chain uses TRBV5-1 with TRBJ2-5; D is unresolved. The CDR3 extends over 13 amino acids. Trimming removed 0 bases at V and 5 bases at J, with 8 bases between. Germline values: CDR1 SGHRS, CDR2 YFSETQ.

In this sample, this clonotype turned up many times. The V gene is TRBV18, the J gene TRBJ2-1; TRBD2 is a possible D gene (5 bases). This CDR3 has 15 residues. The V end lost 3 bases, the J end lost 4 bases, and 13 bases lay between the germline ends. Germline V CDR1 and CDR2: KGHSH, LQKENI. CDR3: CASSPPTNLYNEQFF. The DNA for the CDR3 is TGTGCCAGCTCACCGCCGACTAACCTATACAATGAGCAGTTCTTC.

This clonotype has ten or more counts. The chain couples TRBV2 to TRBJ2-2, with 11 nucleotides matching TRBD2. The germline CDR1 and CDR2 sequences are SNHLY and FYNNEI. This CDR3 region has 16 residues. V dropped 4 bases and J dropped 1; count of bases not matched to a gene: 2. The CDR3 is CASSGGTSGNTGELFF. The CDR3 nucleotides are TGTGCCAGCAGTGGGGGGACTAGCGGGAACACCGGGGAGCTGTTTTTT.

This clonotype was found a few times. V gene TRBV5-6 combines with J gene TRBJ2-7, with no clear D. V was clipped by 0 bases and J by 2 bases, with 6 bases between them. Germline CDR1 is SGHDT and CDR2 is YYEEEE. The CDR3 length is 13 residues. The CDR3 here is CASSLGNTYEQYF. The CDR3 DNA is TGTGCCAGCAGCTTGGGAAACACCTACGAGCAGTACTTC.

The table lists this clonotype with a few counts. A read error may account for a junction end that differs from germline. The chain has TRBV2 and TRBJ1-1; D might be TRBD1 (6 bases). The V gene's germline CDR1 is SNHLY and CDR2 FYNNEI. This CDR3 has 14 residues. The CDR3 protein is CASRGGGGTTGAFF. The CDR3 bases are TGTGCCAGCCGCGGTGGGGGTGGGACAACTGGAGCTTTCTTT.

V gene TRBV4-3 combines with J gene TRBJ2-2; D is undetermined. With 0 bases removed from V and 9 bases from J, the gap between germline ends came to 8 bases. The germline gives CDR1 LGHNA, CDR2 YSLEER. The CDR3 is made up of 13 amino acids. The CDR3 reads CASSQDIGRELFF. CDR3 in DNA: TGCGCCAGCAGCCAAGATATAGGGAGGGAGCTGTTTTTT.

The sample holds a few counts of this clonotype. The chain has TRBV7-9 and TRBJ2-4; tentative D call: TRBD2 (6 bases). The CDR3 sequence is 16 residues long. V lost 2 bases and J 4 bases, leaving 15 bases between the germline ends. Germline-derived CDR1 and CDR2 are SEHNR and FQNEAQ (reference sequence). CDR3 residues: CASSLSTGALKNIQYF. The CDR3 nucleotides read TGTGCCAGCAGCTTATCTACGGGAGCTTTAAAAAACATTCAGTACTTC.

This clonotype was counted many times. The chain is built from TRBV3-1 and TRBJ1-2; no clear D. Germline V CDR1 and CDR2: LGHDT, YNNKEL (reference sequence). The V gene lost 1 base and the J gene lost 6 bases, with 9 bases spanning the gap. The CDR3 consists of 13 residues. The chain's CDR3 is CASSQGRFNGYTF. The CDR3 region has the DNA TGTGCCAGCAGCCAAGGCAGATTCAATGGCTACACCTTC.

This clonotype was seen once. This chain connects TRBV6-2 or TRBV6-3 to TRBJ2-1; 8 nucleotides agree with TRBD2. Germline V gene data show CDR1 as MNHEY and CDR2 as SVGEGT. CDR3 length: 15 amino acids. The V segment lost 0 bases and the J segment 3 bases; nucleotides outside the gene matches: 1. CDR3 in amino acids: CASSYSSGIYNEQFF. For the CDR3, the DNA is TGTGCCAGCAGTTACTCTAGCGGGATCTACAATGAGCAGTTCTTC.